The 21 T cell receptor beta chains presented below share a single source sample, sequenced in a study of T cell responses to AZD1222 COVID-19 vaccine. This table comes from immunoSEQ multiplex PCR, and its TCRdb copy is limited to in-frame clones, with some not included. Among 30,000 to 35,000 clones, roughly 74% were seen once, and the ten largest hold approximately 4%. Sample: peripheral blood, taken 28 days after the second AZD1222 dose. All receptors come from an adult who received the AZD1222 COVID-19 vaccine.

In DNA form, the CDR3 reads TGCGCCAGCAGCTCCGGGACTAGCCTGTTCTTC. Its translation: CASSSGTSLFF. The chain is built from TRBV5-1 and TRBJ2-1; 9 bases are a match to TRBD2. V shed 3 bases, J shed 15 bases, and the junction held 4 bases outside the gene matches. CDR1 and CDR2 (germline): SGHRS, YFSETQ. This CDR3 contains 11 residues.

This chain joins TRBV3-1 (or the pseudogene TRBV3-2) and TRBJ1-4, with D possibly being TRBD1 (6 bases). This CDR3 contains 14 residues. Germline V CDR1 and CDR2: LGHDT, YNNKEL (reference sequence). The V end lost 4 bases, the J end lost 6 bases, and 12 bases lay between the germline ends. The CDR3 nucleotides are TGTGCCAGCAGCCTTTCGGGGGCGGATGAAAAACTGTTTTTT. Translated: CASSLSGADEKLFF.

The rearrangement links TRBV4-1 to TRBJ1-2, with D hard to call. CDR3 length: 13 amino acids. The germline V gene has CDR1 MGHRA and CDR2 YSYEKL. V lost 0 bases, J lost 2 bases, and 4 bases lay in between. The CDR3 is CASSQDINYGYTF. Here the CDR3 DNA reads TGCGCCAGCAGCCAAGACATAAACTATGGCTACACCTTC.

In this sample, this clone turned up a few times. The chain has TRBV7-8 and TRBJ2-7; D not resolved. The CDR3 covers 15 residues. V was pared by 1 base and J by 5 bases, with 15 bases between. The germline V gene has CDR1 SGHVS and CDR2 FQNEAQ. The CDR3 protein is CASSLEASWTHEQYV. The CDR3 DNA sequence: TGTGCCAGCAGCTTAGAGGCTAGTTGGACCCACGAGCAGTACGTC.

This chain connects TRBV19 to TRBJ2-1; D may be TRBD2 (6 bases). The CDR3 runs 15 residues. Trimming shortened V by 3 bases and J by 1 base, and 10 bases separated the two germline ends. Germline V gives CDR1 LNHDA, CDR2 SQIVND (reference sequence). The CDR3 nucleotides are TGTGCCAGTAGTATCGGTGCGGGGTCCTACAATGAGCAGTTCTTC. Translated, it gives CASSIGAGSYNEQFF.

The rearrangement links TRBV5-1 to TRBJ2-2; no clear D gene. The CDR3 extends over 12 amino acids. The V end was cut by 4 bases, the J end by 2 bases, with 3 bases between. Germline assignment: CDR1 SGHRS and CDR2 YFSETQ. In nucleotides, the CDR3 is TGCGCCAGCAGCGGAAACACCGGGGAGCTGTTTTTT. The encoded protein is CASSGNTGELFF. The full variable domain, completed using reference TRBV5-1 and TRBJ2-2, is KAGVTQTPRYLIKTRGQQVTLSCSPISGHRSVSWYQQTPGQGLQFLFEYFSETQRNKGNFPGRFSGRQFSNSRSEMNVSTLELGDSALYLCASSGNTGELFFGEGSRLTVL.

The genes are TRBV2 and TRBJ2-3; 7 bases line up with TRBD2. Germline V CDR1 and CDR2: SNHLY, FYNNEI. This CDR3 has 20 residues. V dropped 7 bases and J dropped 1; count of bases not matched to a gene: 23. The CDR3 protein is CASKKPGGERGRRGTDTQYF. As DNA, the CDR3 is TGTGCCAGCAAAAAACCGGGCGGCGAGCGGGGTCGAAGAGGCACAGATACGCAGTATTTT.

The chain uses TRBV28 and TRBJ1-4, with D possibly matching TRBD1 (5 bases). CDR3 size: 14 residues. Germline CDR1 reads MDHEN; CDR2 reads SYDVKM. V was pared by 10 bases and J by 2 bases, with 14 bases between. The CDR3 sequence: CATLRGLTNEKLFF. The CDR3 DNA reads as TGTGCCACCTTAAGGGGTTTGACTAATGAAAAACTGTTTTTT.

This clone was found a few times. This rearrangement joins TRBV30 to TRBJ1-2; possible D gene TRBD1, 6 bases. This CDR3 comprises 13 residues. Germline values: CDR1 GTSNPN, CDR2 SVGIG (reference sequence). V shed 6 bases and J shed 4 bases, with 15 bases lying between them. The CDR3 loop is CACPREGGYGYTF. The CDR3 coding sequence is TGTGCCTGCCCGAGGGAGGGGGGCTATGGCTACACCTTC.

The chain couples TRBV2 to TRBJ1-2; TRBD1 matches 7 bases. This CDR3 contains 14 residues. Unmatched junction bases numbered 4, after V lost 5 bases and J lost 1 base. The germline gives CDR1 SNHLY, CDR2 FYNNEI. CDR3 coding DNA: TGTGCCAGCAGTTTGGGACAGCTTAACTATGGCTACACCTTC. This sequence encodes CASSLGQLNYGYTF.

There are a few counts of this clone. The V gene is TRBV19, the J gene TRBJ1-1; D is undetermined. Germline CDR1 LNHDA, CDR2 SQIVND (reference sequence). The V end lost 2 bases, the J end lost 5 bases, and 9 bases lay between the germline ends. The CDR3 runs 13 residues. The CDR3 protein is CASSIMERTEAFF. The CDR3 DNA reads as TGTGCCAGTAGTATAATGGAACGTACTGAAGCTTTCTTT. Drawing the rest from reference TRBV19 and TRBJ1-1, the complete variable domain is DGGITQSPKYLFRKEGQNVTLSCEQNLNHDAMYWYRQDPGQGLRLIYYSQIVNDFQKGDIAEGYSVSREKKESFPLTVTSAQKNPTAFYLCASSIMERTEAFFGQGTRLTVV.

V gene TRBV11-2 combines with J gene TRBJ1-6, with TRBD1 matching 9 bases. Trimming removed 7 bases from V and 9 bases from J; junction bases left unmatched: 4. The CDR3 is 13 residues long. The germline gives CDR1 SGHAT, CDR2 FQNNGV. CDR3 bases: TGTGCCAGCATCGGGACAGGGAGTTCACCCCTCCACTTT. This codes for CASIGTGSSPLHF.

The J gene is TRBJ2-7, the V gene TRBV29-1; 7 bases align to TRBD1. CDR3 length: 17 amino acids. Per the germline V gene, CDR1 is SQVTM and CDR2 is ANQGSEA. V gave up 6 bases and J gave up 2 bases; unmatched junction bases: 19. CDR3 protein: CSVRVGRQGFLPYEQYF. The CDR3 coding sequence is TGCAGCGTGCGTGTGGGTAGACAGGGCTTTTTGCCCTACGAGCAGTACTTC.

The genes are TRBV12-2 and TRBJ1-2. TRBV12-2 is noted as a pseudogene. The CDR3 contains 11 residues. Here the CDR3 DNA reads TGTGCAAGCCAGGGCGGGTATGGCTACACCTTC. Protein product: CASQGGYGYTF.

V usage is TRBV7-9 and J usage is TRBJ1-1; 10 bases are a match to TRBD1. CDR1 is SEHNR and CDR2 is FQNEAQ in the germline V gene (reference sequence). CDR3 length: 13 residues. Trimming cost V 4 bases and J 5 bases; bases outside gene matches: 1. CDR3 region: CASSSDRGTEAFF. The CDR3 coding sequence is TGTGCCAGCAGCTCGGACAGGGGGACTGAAGCTTTCTTT.

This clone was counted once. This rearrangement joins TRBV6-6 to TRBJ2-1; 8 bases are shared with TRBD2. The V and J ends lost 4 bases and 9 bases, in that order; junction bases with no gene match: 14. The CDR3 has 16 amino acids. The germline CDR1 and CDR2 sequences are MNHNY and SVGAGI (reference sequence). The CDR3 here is CASSFSGTRFGSEQFF. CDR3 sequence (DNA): TGTGCCAGCAGTTTTTCCGGGACTAGGTTTGGGAGTGAGCAGTTCTTC.

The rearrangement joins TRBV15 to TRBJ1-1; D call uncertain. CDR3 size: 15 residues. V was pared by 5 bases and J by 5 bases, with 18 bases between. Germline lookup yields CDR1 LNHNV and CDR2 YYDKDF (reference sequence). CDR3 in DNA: TGTGCCACCAGCCCTCAGACGGGTGGAAAAACTGAAGCTTTCTTT. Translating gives CATSPQTGGKTEAFF.

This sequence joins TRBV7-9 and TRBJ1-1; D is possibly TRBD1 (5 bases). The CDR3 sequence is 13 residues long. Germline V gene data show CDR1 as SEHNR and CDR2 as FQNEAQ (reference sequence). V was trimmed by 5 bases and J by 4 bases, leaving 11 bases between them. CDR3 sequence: CASSLAGTTEAFF. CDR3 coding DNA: TGTGCCAGCAGCCTCGCCGGGACCACTGAAGCTTTCTTT. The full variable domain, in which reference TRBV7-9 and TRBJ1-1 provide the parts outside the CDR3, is DTGVSQNPRHKITKRGQNVTFRCDPISEHNRLYWYRQTLGQGPEFLTYFQNEAQLEKSRLLSDRFSAERPKGSFSTLEIQRTEQGDSAMYLCASSLAGTTEAFFGQGTRLTVV.

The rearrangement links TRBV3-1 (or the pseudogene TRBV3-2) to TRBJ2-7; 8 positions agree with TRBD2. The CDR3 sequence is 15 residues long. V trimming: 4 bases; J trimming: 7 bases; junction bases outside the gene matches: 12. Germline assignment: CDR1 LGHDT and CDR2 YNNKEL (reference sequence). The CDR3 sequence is CASSPYQAPGGEQYF. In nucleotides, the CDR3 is TGTGCCAGCAGCCCCTACCAGGCCCCGGGGGGGGAGCAGTACTTC.

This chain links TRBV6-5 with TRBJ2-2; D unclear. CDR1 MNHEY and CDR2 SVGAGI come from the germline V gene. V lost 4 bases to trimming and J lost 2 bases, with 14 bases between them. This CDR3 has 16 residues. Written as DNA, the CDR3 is TGTGCCAGCAGTTTGAGGAAGAGACGAAACACCGGGGAGCTGTTTTTT. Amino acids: CASSLRKRRNTGELFF.

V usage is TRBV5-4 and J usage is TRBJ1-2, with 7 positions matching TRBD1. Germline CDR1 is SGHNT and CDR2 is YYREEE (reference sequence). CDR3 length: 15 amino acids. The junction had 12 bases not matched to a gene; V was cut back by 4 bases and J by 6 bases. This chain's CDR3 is CASSMQMDRLNGYTF. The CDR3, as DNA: TGTGCCAGCAGCATGCAAATGGACAGGTTGAATGGCTACACCTTC.